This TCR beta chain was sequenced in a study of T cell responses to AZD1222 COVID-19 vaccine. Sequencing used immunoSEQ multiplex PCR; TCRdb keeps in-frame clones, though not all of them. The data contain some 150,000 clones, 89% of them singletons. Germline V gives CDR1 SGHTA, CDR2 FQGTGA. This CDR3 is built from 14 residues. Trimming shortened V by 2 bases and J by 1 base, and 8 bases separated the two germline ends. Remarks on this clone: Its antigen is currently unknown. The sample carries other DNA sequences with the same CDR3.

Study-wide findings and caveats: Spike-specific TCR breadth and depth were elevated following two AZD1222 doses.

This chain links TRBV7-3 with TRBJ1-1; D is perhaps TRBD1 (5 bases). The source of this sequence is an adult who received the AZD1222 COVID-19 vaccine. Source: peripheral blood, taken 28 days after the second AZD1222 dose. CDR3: CASSLGTANTEAFF. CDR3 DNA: TGTGCCAGCAGCTTAGGGACGGCGAACACTGAAGCTTTCTTT.